This paragraph reports one T cell receptor beta chain. Assay: immunoSEQ multiplex PCR; the TCRdb copy retains only in-frame clones and omits some. The repertoire consists of roughly 250,000 clones, with around 83% occurring once and the leading ten covering 8.5% to 10%. This CDR3 is 13 amino acids long. Germline V gene lookup returns CDR1 LGHNA and CDR2 YNFKEQ. Between the trimmed V and J ends, which lost 1 base and 4 bases, there was a span of 7 bases. The data stem from a study of blood T cell repertoires in COVID-19. The sample comprised peripheral blood. This clonotype was sampled from a man aged 35 to 55 with active or convalescent COVID-19. The chain uses TRBV4-2 and TRBJ1-2; D unresolved. The DNA for the CDR3 is TGTGCCAGCAGCCAAGCTTTCAGCTATGGCTACACCTTC. Translating gives CASSQAFSYGYTF.